Sequencing of this T cell receptor beta chain was carried out in a study of cytomegalovirus exposure and HLA in healthy donors. The count of this clone is one. This CDR3 has 11 amino acids. Looked up from germline, CDR1 is MNHNS and CDR2 is SASEGT. V was trimmed by 10 bases and J by 7 bases, leaving 13 bases between them. The primer mix had 60 Vbeta and 13 Jbeta primers. Only in-frame clones appear in the TCRdb table, and some are missing; sequencing was by immunoSEQ multiplex PCR. The table shows 100,000 to 150,000 clones, with roughly 78% occurring only once. The rearrangement joins TRBV6-1 to TRBJ2-5; D is ambiguous. This TCR derives from a man aged 30-40 years in good health and CMV-seropositive. Sequencing was performed on PBMCs. CDR3: CATAPRWTQYF. CDR3 bases: TGTGCCACCGCCCCGCGTTGGACCCAGTACTTC.